This TCR beta chain was retrieved from a study of T cells in Graves' hyperthyroidism and ophthalmopathy. Study-level findings and limits: Ophthalmopathy, as predicted by the model, came a median about seven months after the prediction. Most thyroid clonotypes that were expanded above 0.001 also turned up in blood.

Amplification targeted TCR beta CDR3 regions from RNA transcripts. The HTBI primer set served for first-round RT-PCR of the TCR CDR3. TCRdb called the multiplex PCR reads again in MiXCR, with one record for every CDR3 protein. The sample has 690,000 or so distinct CDR3 sequences; about 19% are singletons. This clonotype showed up many times. Antigen specificity is unknown. The CDR3 has 14 amino acids. V gave up 6 bases and J gave up 6 bases, with 18 bases separating them. Per germline, CDR1 DFQATT and CDR2 SNEGSKA (reference sequence). Any symptoms of ophthalmopathy came after the first hyperthyroidism diagnosis, from which the blood sample dates.

The chain uses TRBV20-1 and TRBJ2-1, with D possibly matching TRBD1 (6 bases). Source material: blood. The TCR sequence derives from a woman in her 50s with Graves' hyperthyroidism that later progressed to Graves' ophthalmopathy. The CDR3 reads CSASVGTSPNEQFF. CDR3 in DNA: TGCAGTGCCAGTGTCGGGACAAGTCCCAATGAGCAGTTCTTC.